This T cell receptor (beta chain) was sequenced during a study of CD8+CD57+ T cells in acquired aplastic anemia. The V end lost 5 bases, the J end lost 3 bases, and 17 bases lay between the germline ends. This CDR3 contains 14 residues. In germline, CDR1 is DFQATT, CDR2 SNEGSKA (reference sequence). TCR beta VDJ and CDR3 profiles were obtained from a genomic DNA template. TCRdb redid the calling of the reads with MiXCR, one entry per CDR3 protein. Among 89,000 or so distinct CDR3 sequences, about 63% were seen once, and the ten largest hold more than 55%. The authors sequenced patients whose flow cytometry had shown CD8+CD57+ cell expansion.

The sample comprised sorted CD4+, CD8+, or CD8+CD57+ T cells (not recorded which) from PBMCs. The rearrangement joins TRBV20-1 to TRBJ2-7; possibly TRBD1 for D (6 bases). The TCR comes from a human donor with aplastic anemia. CDR3 sequence: CSARGQITVYEQYF. As DNA, the CDR3 is TGCAGTGCTCGAGGACAGATTACTGTCTACGAGCAGTACTTC.